The clone carrying this T cell receptor (beta chain) appeared a few times. Antigen: not known. This sample stems from a study of blood T cells in healthy people across ages. Overall study results and limits: The unknown donor CMV status may have confounded expanded clonotype changes.

Trimming stripped 4 bases from V and 7 bases from J, with 14 bases between. Germline V gene lookup returns CDR1 KGHSH and CDR2 LQKENI. The CDR3 contains 14 residues. There were healthy Caucasian individuals from Russia, aged about 6 to 100, serving as donors. Next came a second PCR, run for about 7 to 11 cycles, which used a sample-barcoded 5' primer along with a J-beta primer mix. Each CDR3 protein is one row after TCRdb ran MiXCR on the 5' RACE reads. The sample holds 550,000 to 700,000 distinct CDR3 sequences, roughly 28% seen once. The sequence derives from a woman aged 70-85 years in good health. This chain connects TRBV18 to TRBJ2-1, with D tentatively TRBD1 (6 bases). Sequences were obtained from blood. The CDR3 loop reads CASSLRQAVNEQFF. CDR3 bases: TGTGCCAGCTCACTAAGACAGGCGGTGAATGAGCAGTTCTTC.